This T cell receptor beta chain emerged from a study of Ad26.COV2.S vaccination and SARS-CoV-2 variants. Overall study context: A COV1001 Ad26.COV2.S trial-arm participant provided the sample.

Libraries were prepared by immunoSEQ multiplex PCR; TCRdb keeps only in-frame clonotypes and omits some of them. The repertoire has a few hundred thousand clones, roughly 84% of them found once; the top ten carry roughly 3.6%. Germline CDR1 is SGHTA and CDR2 is FQGNSA. The V and J ends lost 4 bases and 0 bases respectively, with 13 bases between them. This CDR3 has 16 amino acids. About this clone itself: Its antigen is unknown.

Broader study findings: Researchers reported similar non-spike TCR breadth in vaccine and placebo recipients.

Noted treatment: around 19 received Ad26.COV2.S at low or high dose, single or two shots; roughly five received placebo; per-sample allocation not given. Material that was analyzed had been drawn on day 63 after the first vaccine or placebo injection. The sequence came from a person between 18 and 60 years old who received the Ad26.COV2.S COVID-19 vaccine or a placebo. This material consisted of peripheral blood, taken in a trial of Ad26.COV2.S vaccine versus placebo. The chain carries TRBV7-2 and TRBJ2-4, with D perhaps TRBD2 (6 bases). CDR3 loop: CASSSGLLIAKNIQYF. CDR3 DNA sequence: TGTGCCAGCAGCTCGGGACTCTTGATAGCCAAAAACATTCAGTACTTC.